These 10 T cell receptor beta chains were all obtained from the same sample, sequenced in a study of Ad26.COV2.S vaccination and SARS-CoV-2 variants (dated by TCRdb to the early 2020s). The library relied on the immunoSEQ multiplex PCR assay. TCRdb retrieved this table from immuneACCESS and kept in-frame rearrangements only. Not all clones are present; in checked studies, unresolved V genes account for under half, and no reason is known for the remainder. Counted in this sample were 400,000 to 450,000 clones; approximately 90% of them appeared once. The ten largest clones take up 9% to 15% of the sample. The treatment or condition label corresponds to: around 19 received Ad26.COV2.S at low or high dose, single or two shots; several received placebo; per-sample allocation not given. Repertoires of vaccine and placebo recipients were sequenced from samples taken on day 63 after the first injection.

The material sequenced was peripheral blood, taken in a trial of Ad26.COV2.S vaccine versus placebo. These receptors originate from a person between 18 and 65 years old who received the Ad26.COV2.S COVID-19 vaccine or a placebo.

The V call is TRBV13, the J call TRBJ2-5; D may be TRBD1 or TRBD2 (6 bases each). CDR3 length equals 16 residues. V was cut by 5 bases and J by 0 bases, with 16 bases left in between. Germline values: CDR1 PRHDT, CDR2 FYEKMQ (reference sequence). The CDR3 reads CASSPTRGQDQETQYF. CDR3 DNA: TGTGCCAGCAGCCCCACTCGGGGGCAGGACCAAGAGACCCAGTACTTC.

The rearrangement joins TRBV29-1 to TRBJ2-2, with D possibly matching TRBD1 (6 bases). Deletions cut 0 bases from V and 5 bases from J, with 16 bases between. Germline lookup yields CDR1 SQVTM and CDR2 ANQGSEA. The CDR3 totals 16 residues. The CDR3 is CSVEDGTPIGTGELFF. CDR3 sequence (DNA): TGCAGCGTTGAAGACGGGACACCCATCGGTACCGGGGAGCTGTTTTTT.

The chain is built from TRBV6-5 and TRBJ2-1, with 13 bases aligning to TRBD2. Germline V gives CDR1 MNHEY, CDR2 SVGAGI. The CDR3 runs to 15 residues. Trimming took 6 bases from V and 8 from J; bases not matched to a gene: 7. The CDR3 region is CASSRTSGRIDEQFF. The CDR3 DNA sequence: TGTGCCAGCAGCCGGACTAGCGGGAGAATCGATGAGCAGTTCTTC.

Of note for this clone: The sample holds other DNA sequences that translate to the same CDR3. This rearrangement joins TRBV6-2 or TRBV6-3 to TRBJ2-3, with 14 bases matching TRBD2. V shed 6 bases and J 3 bases; nucleotides not matched to a gene: 2. There are 15 residues in the CDR3. From germline, CDR1 is MNHEY and CDR2 SVGEGT. The CDR3 DNA follows: TGTGCCAGCAGCCGACTAGCGGGAGGGACAGATACGCAGTATTTT. Amino acids: CASSRLAGGTDTQYF.

The chain is built from TRBV7-9 and TRBJ1-4; tentative D call: TRBD1 (6 bases). Germline-derived CDR1 and CDR2 are SEHNR and FQNEAQ (reference sequence). The length of the CDR3 is 14 residues. Trimming took 5 bases from V and 7 from J, leaving 14 bases between them. Here the CDR3 reads CASSAQGSLEKLFF. The CDR3 DNA sequence: TGTGCCAGCAGCGCGCAGGGGTCACTTGAAAAACTGTTTTTT. Using reference TRBV7-9 and TRBJ1-4 for the parts outside the CDR3, the full variable domain is DTGVSQNPRHKITKRGQNVTFRCDPISEHNRLYWYRQTLGQGPEFLTYFQNEAQLEKSRLLSDRFSAERPKGSFSTLEIQRTEQGDSAMYLCASSAQGSLEKLFFGSGTQLSVL.

The CDR3 DNA sequence: TGTGCCAGCAGCCCCCGCCTCCCGAACACCGGGGAGCTGTTTTTT. This encodes CASSPRLPNTGELFF. The chain combines TRBV11-2 with TRBJ2-2; D unresolved. Trimming cost V 5 bases and J 0 bases, with 10 bases left between them. Germline lookup yields CDR1 SGHAT and CDR2 FQNNGV. CDR3 length: 15 amino acids. Full variable domain (outside the CDR3, taken from reference TRBV11-2 and TRBJ2-2): EAGVAQSPRYKIIEKRQSVAFWCNPISGHATLYWYQQILGQGPKLLIQFQNNGVVDDSQLPKDRFSAERLKGVDSTLKIQPAKLEDSAVYLCASSPRLPNTGELFFGEGSRLTVL.

The chain uses TRBV9 and TRBJ2-3; 12 positions match TRBD2. V shed 0 bases and J 5 bases; nucleotides not matched to a gene: 19. The CDR3 is made up of 21 amino acids. The germline V gene has CDR1 SGDLS and CDR2 YYNGEE. The CDR3 DNA reads as TGTGCCAGCAGCGTAGCAACAGGGTCTAGACTAGCGGGAGAATTCATAGATACGCAGTATTTT. Amino acid sequence: CASSVATGSRLAGEFIDTQYF.

The V call is TRBV5-1, the J call TRBJ1-4; D gene unclear. The germline V and J ends were trimmed by 2 bases and 7 bases, with 12 bases remaining between them. Looked up from germline, CDR1 is SGHRS and CDR2 is YFSETQ. The CDR3 sequence is 14 residues long. CDR3 amino acids: CASSLAAEGEKLFF. For the CDR3, the DNA is TGCGCCAGCAGCTTAGCGGCAGAGGGTGAAAAACTGTTTTTT.

This chain joins TRBV2 and TRBJ2-7; tentative D call: TRBD1 (6 bases). V was clipped by 6 bases and J by 2 bases, with 11 bases between them. The CDR3 runs 13 residues. The germline V gene has CDR1 SNHLY and CDR2 FYNNEI. The CDR3 here is CASSRQDAYEQYF. The CDR3 region has the DNA TGTGCCAGCAGCCGACAGGACGCCTACGAGCAGTACTTC.

The chain is built from TRBV6-1 and TRBJ2-1, with a tentative D call TRBD2 (5 bases). CDR1 is MNHNS and CDR2 is SASEGT in the germline V gene. Trimming took off 3 bases at V and 0 bases at J, with 12 bases between the two ends. The CDR3 spans 16 residues. The CDR3 nucleotides are TGTGCCAGCAGTGATTCGGTAGCGTTCTCCTACAATGAGCAGTTCTTC. This codes for CASSDSVAFSYNEQFF.